This T cell receptor (beta chain) was identified during a study of cytomegalovirus exposure and HLA in healthy donors. Worth noting for this clone: The antigen is undetermined.

Profiling relied on immunoSEQ multiplex PCR, and the TCRdb table lists in-frame clones only, not all of them. The sample records about 270,000 clones, 80% to 90% being singletons. Per germline, CDR1 SGHRS and CDR2 YFSETQ. The CDR3 extends over 15 amino acids. V was clipped by 3 bases and J by 4 bases, with 17 bases between them. Findings and caveats of the study: Most TCRs appeared rarely, but some public TCRs recurred in many donors.

The TCR sequence derives from a woman between 18 and 29 years old in good health and CMV-seronegative. Sequenced material: PBMCs. This chain uses TRBV5-1 with TRBJ2-7; tentative D call: TRBD1 (7 bases). DNA of the CDR3: TGCGCCAGCAGCTACGGACAGGCAGCGGGTTACGAGCAGTACTTC. Amino acid sequence: CASSYGQAAGYEQYF.